One sample yielded the 21 T cell receptor beta chains listed below, sequenced in a study of cytomegalovirus exposure and HLA in healthy donors. PCR used 60 Vbeta primers and 13 Jbeta primers. Sequenced by immunoSEQ multiplex PCR; TCRdb stores in-frame clones only, minus some. The data hold more than 140,000 clones, with 82% observed a single time. Sequenced material: PBMCs. The receptors shown here come from a young man in good health and CMV-seropositive.

The J gene is TRBJ2-7, the V gene TRBV7-2, with TRBD2 identical over 10 bases. Losses at the gene ends were 6 bases for V and 0 bases for J; bases not matched to a gene: 5. Germline V gives CDR1 SGHTA, CDR2 FQGNSA. The CDR3 extends over 15 amino acids. CDR3 nucleotide sequence: TGTGCCAGCAGGCTACTAGCGGGATCCTCCTACGAGCAGTACTTC. Protein product: CASRLLAGSSYEQYF.

This clone was detected only once. This chain links TRBV7-9 with TRBJ2-3, with D possibly TRBD2 on 6 matching bases. The CDR3 is 16 amino acids. The ends were cut back, 1 base at V and 4 bases at J, with 15 bases in the middle. CDR1 and CDR2 from the germline V gene are SEHNR and FQNEAQ (reference sequence). This CDR3 is CASSLGPTGAADTQYF. The CDR3 DNA follows: TGTGCCAGCAGCTTAGGGCCCACGGGAGCGGCAGATACGCAGTATTTT.

The chain combines TRBV27 with TRBJ1-5; 12 bases map to TRBD1. The V segment lost 3 bases and the J segment 2 bases; nucleotides outside the gene matches: 2. Germline lookup yields CDR1 MNHEY and CDR2 SMNVEV (reference sequence). The CDR3 spans 16 residues. The DNA for the CDR3 is TGTGCCAGCAGTTTGGGGACAGGGGGCCGCAATCAGCCCCAGCATTTT. Protein product: CASSLGTGGRNQPQHF.

V gene TRBV5-1 combines with J gene TRBJ1-2; 10 bases are a match to TRBD1. Germline CDR1 and CDR2: SGHRS and YFSETQ. With V trimmed by 3 bases and J by 6 bases, 11 bases remained unmatched. The CDR3 has 16 amino acids. CDR3 loop: CASSYGTGEISDGYTF. The CDR3, as DNA: TGCGCCAGCAGCTACGGGACAGGGGAGATTTCTGATGGCTACACCTTC.

V gene TRBV2 combines with J gene TRBJ1-5; no clear D gene. Between the trimmed V and J ends, which lost 2 bases and 6 bases, there was a span of 11 bases. This CDR3 spans 14 amino acids. Germline-derived CDR1 and CDR2 are SNHLY and FYNNEI. In nucleotides, the CDR3 is TGTGCCAGCAGTGAAATAACAGTCGGTCAGCCCCAGCATTTT. It translates to CASSEITVGQPQHF.

The gene calls are TRBV2 and TRBJ2-3; a possible D gene is TRBD1 (5 bases). Trimming pared 3 bases from V and 0 bases from J, leaving 13 bases between. The CDR3 extends over 16 amino acids. Germline V gene sequence: CDR1 SNHLY, CDR2 FYNNEI. The DNA for the CDR3 is TGTGCCAGCAGTGATGGGGCTAGTCGGAGCACAGATACGCAGTATTTT. It encodes CASSDGASRSTDTQYF.

The chain uses TRBV7-8 and TRBJ2-6; TRBD1 aligns across 9 bases. Per germline, CDR1 SGHVS and CDR2 FQNEAQ. Germline trimming cut 5 bases from V and 5 bases from J; bases unmatched to any gene: 16. CDR3 size: 19 residues. The DNA of the CDR3 is TGTGCCAGCAGCCCAGTAGGCCGGGACAGGGAATTCAGGGCCAACGTCCTGACTTTC. Translation gives CASSPVGRDREFRANVLTF. The whole variable domain, filled in from reference TRBV7-8 and TRBJ2-6, reads GAGVSQSPRYKVAKRGQDVALRCDPISGHVSLFWYQQALGQGPEFLTYFQNEAQLDKSGLPSDRFFAERPEGSVSTLKIQRTQQEDSAVYLCASSPVGRDREFRANVLTFGAGSRLTVL.

The rearrangement links TRBV7-9 to TRBJ2-7; a weak D match, TRBD2 (5 bases). With 1 base removed from V and 4 bases from J, the gap between germline ends came to 17 bases. Germline CDR1 is SEHNR and CDR2 is FQNEAQ (reference sequence). The CDR3 has 16 amino acids. The CDR3 DNA follows: TGTGCCAGCAGCTTAGAGCCAGCGCCTCGGAGGTACGAGCAGTACTTC. Amino acid sequence: CASSLEPAPRRYEQYF.

CDR3 DNA: TGTGCCAGCAGCTTATGGGCCTCTGGGGCCAACGTCCTGACTTTC. Protein: CASSLWASGANVLTF. V gene TRBV7-2 combines with J gene TRBJ2-6; D gene uncertain. Trimming shortened V by 2 bases and J by 0 bases, and 5 bases separated the two germline ends. This CDR3 contains 15 residues. Germline V gene data show CDR1 as SGHTA and CDR2 as FQGNSA. Full variable domain (outside the CDR3, taken from reference TRBV7-2 and TRBJ2-6): GAGVSQSPSNKVTEKGKDVELRCDPISGHTALYWYRQSLGQGLEFLIYFQGNSAPDKSGLPSDRFSAERTGGSVSTLTIQRTQQEDSAVYLCASSLWASGANVLTFGAGSRLTVL.

The sample holds one count of this clone. The chain recombines TRBV5-5 with TRBJ2-5; D ambiguous. Germline V lookup: CDR1 SGHKS, CDR2 YYEKEE (reference sequence). The CDR3 has 14 residues. The ends were cut back, 1 base at V and 1 base at J, with 8 bases in the middle. The CDR3 sequence: CASSLYTSQETQYF. DNA of the CDR3: TGTGCCAGCAGCTTGTATACCAGCCAAGAGACCCAGTACTTC.

The chain recombines TRBV6-5 with TRBJ2-1; 10 bases match TRBD2. J gave up 6 bases and V 6 bases, and 8 bases lay outside the gene matches. Per the germline V gene, CDR1 is MNHEY and CDR2 is SVGAGI. This CDR3 contains 15 residues. CDR3 coding DNA: TGTGCCAGCAGCCCATCAGCGGGAGGGACCAATGAGCAGTTCTTC. Its translation: CASSPSAGGTNEQFF.

The chain has TRBV5-1 and TRBJ2-5; 13 nucleotides align to TRBD2. With the DNA end fitting TRBJ2-7 better, the J assignment may be wrong. The CDR3 has 15 amino acids. Germline CDR1 is SGHRS and CDR2 is YFSETQ. The CDR3 reads CASNPGLAGAYEQYF. DNA of the CDR3: TGCGCCAGCAACCCCGGACTAGCGGGAGCCTACGAGCAGTACTTC.

The chain has TRBV11-2 and TRBJ2-7; D uncertain. Germline CDR1 and CDR2: SGHAT and FQNNGV. The CDR3 covers 14 residues. Trimming took 2 bases from V and 2 from J, leaving 10 bases between them. The CDR3 spells CASSLKFLTYEQYF. DNA of the CDR3: TGTGCCAGCAGCTTAAAATTCCTAACCTACGAGCAGTACTTC. Complete variable domain (other parts from reference TRBV11-2 and TRBJ2-7): EAGVAQSPRYKIIEKRQSVAFWCNPISGHATLYWYQQILGQGPKLLIQFQNNGVVDDSQLPKDRFSAERLKGVDSTLKIQPAKLEDSAVYLCASSLKFLTYEQYFGPGTRLTVT.

The J gene is TRBJ2-7, the V gene TRBV7-2; the D gene is possibly TRBD1 (5 bases). Germline CDR1 and CDR2: SGHTA and FQGNSA. Trimming cost V 1 base and J 3 bases, with 10 bases left between them. The length of the CDR3 is 14 residues. In DNA, the CDR3 is TGTGCCAGCAGCTTAGGGCAGGGTCTCTACGAGCAGTACTTC. Translating gives CASSLGQGLYEQYF.

The chain links TRBV19 to TRBJ1-1; 7 bases are shared with TRBD1. Germline V gene sequence: CDR1 LNHDA, CDR2 SQIVND (reference sequence). V lost 9 bases and J lost 1; bases outside the gene matches: 8. This CDR3 comprises 14 residues. This CDR3 reads CASYPRTGNTEAFF. The CDR3 coding sequence is TGTGCCAGCTATCCCAGGACAGGGAACACTGAAGCTTTCTTT.

The chain has TRBV28 and TRBJ2-7, with D perhaps matching TRBD1 (6 bases). CDR1 and CDR2 (germline): MDHEN, SYDVKM. The ends were cut back, 3 bases at V and 0 bases at J, with 12 bases in the middle. The CDR3 totals 15 residues. This CDR3 is CASSFRRRGSYEQYF. DNA for the CDR3: TGTGCCAGCAGTTTCAGGCGCAGGGGCTCCTACGAGCAGTACTTC.

V is TRBV7-9 and J is TRBJ2-7; 9 bases match TRBD1. The CDR3 has 15 residues. Germline CDR1 SEHNR, CDR2 FQNEAQ (reference sequence). The ends lost 2 bases at V and 5 bases at J; junction bases unmatched: 7. In DNA, the CDR3 is TGTGCCAGCAGCTTAATTGAGGACAGGGGACACGAGCAGTACTTC. It translates to CASSLIEDRGHEQYF.

This chain uses TRBV6-6 with TRBJ1-5; TRBD1 aligns across 9 bases. V gave up 4 bases and J gave up 6 bases; unmatched junction bases: 4. Germline V gene data show CDR1 as MNHNY and CDR2 as SVGAGI (reference sequence). There are 14 residues in the CDR3. CDR3 DNA sequence: TGTGCCAGCAGTTCGGGACAGGGTGGTCAGCCCCAGCATTTT. It is translated as CASSSGQGGQPQHF.

The chain has TRBV19 and TRBJ2-1; perhaps TRBD1 as D (7 bases). The germline V gene encodes CDR1 LNHDA and CDR2 SQIVND (reference sequence). V shed 1 base and J shed 4 bases, with 17 bases lying between them. CDR3 length: 17 amino acids. The CDR3 DNA is TGTGCCAGTAGTATAGTATCAGGGGGAGGTGGGTACAATGAGCAGTTCTTC. It translates to CASSIVSGGGGYNEQFF. Full variable domain (outside the CDR3, taken from reference TRBV19 and TRBJ2-1): DGGITQSPKYLFRKEGQNVTLSCEQNLNHDAMYWYRQDPGQGLRLIYYSQIVNDFQKGDIAEGYSVSREKKESFPLTVTSAQKNPTAFYLCASSIVSGGGGYNEQFFGPGTRLTVL.

This chain links TRBV15 with TRBJ2-7; 11 bases are a match to TRBD1. J was trimmed by 3 bases and V by 4 bases; bases with no gene match: 5. The CDR3 spans 15 residues. Germline CDR1 reads LNHNV; CDR2 reads YYDKDF (reference sequence). The CDR3 sequence is CATSKTGTGGYEQYF. CDR3 in DNA: TGTGCCACCAGCAAAACCGGGACAGGGGGCTACGAGCAGTACTTC.

This rearrangement joins TRBV6-6 to TRBJ2-1; D call uncertain. The CDR3 sequence is 13 residues long. V lost 0 bases, J lost 8 bases, and 8 bases lay in between. Germline-derived CDR1 and CDR2 are MNHNY and SVGAGI (reference sequence). The CDR3 nucleotides are TGTGCCAGCAGTTACTCGAATCCGGATGAGCAGTTCTTC. This translates into CASSYSNPDEQFF.